These T cell receptor beta chains were read from a single sample in a study of regulatory T cells in long-lasting Graves disease. TCRdb reprocessed the multiplex PCR reads with MiXCR, giving one entry per CDR3 protein. Of about 300,000 distinct CDR3 sequences listed, over 15% are singletons. Sample: peripheral blood mononuclear cells (PBMCs), taken at new diagnosis, from a patient treated with antithyroid drugs. The origin of the receptors is a female donor with Graves disease. Both conserved end residues are part of each CDR3.

v_call cdr3_aa
TRBV12-3/TRBV12-4 CASRSFRDRDGYTF
TRBV6-2/TRBV6-3 CASSYGDRPDETQYF
TRBV30 CAWSVGSIYTQYF
TRBV28 CASGVATDTQYF
TRBV4-2 CASSQDGTGGRAGYNEQFF
TRBV18 CASSLTVTTGNTIYF
TRBV11-3 CASSPRLADHNEQFF
TRBV5-8 CASSPADGAPYNEQFF
TRBV30 CAWSSAGDAYEQYF
TRBV13 CASSWGGSEQYF
TRBV20-1 CSALGQGNQPQHF
TRBV28 CASSPYPQGENSPLHF
TRBV24-1 CATESKSGGRSHEQYF
TRBV9 CASSVGGRETQYF
TRBV29-1 CSVTSGSYEQYF
TRBV19 CASRLRDRAADTQYF
TRBV25-1 CASSDGGTSNQPQHF
TRBV6-1 CATRREETQYF
TRBV28 CASSSKQGTYEQYF
TRBV18 CASSPIATDTQYF
TRBV4-2 CASSQGGWGATNEKLFF
TRBV7-6 CASSQGGTGGRNEQYF
TRBV19 CASQSSWRELFF
TRBV5-1 CASSLELTGELFF